Below are 7 T cell receptor beta chains sequenced from a single sample in a study of OX40 agonist ivuxolimab in advanced cancers. Clones were sequenced by immunoSEQ multiplex PCR, and TCRdb holds only the in-frame ones, with some missing. The sample carries tens of thousands of clones, 75% to 90% recorded once. Sequencing was performed on CD4+ or CD8+ T cells sorted from blood, taken in a trial of the OX40 agonist ivuxolimab. These receptors were taken from an adult with an advanced solid tumor such as melanoma, head and neck, liver or kidney cancer.

The V and J genes are TRBV5-1 and TRBJ2-2; unclear D gene. This CDR3 is 13 amino acids long. With 4 bases removed from V and 4 bases from J, the gap between germline ends came to 8 bases. Germline assignment: CDR1 SGHRS and CDR2 YFSETQ. The CDR3: CASSRGATGELFF. The CDR3 DNA reads as TGCGCCAGCAGCCGAGGAGCCACCGGGGAGCTGTTTTTT.

The V and J genes are TRBV11-3 and TRBJ2-3; 15 positions match TRBD2. The ends lost 5 bases at V and 3 bases at J; junction bases unmatched: 15. Germline V lookup: CDR1 SGHNT, CDR2 YENEEA. The CDR3 sequence is 20 residues long. The CDR3 spells CASSTRTSGGGPAKTDTQYF. CDR3 nucleotide sequence: TGTGCCAGCAGCACGCGGACTAGCGGGGGGGGGCCAGCGAAAACAGATACGCAGTATTTT.

The chain employs TRBV4-1 and TRBJ1-1; 8 nucleotides match TRBD1. The junction had 2 bases not matched to a gene; V was cut back by 4 bases and J by 1 base. CDR1 MGHRA and CDR2 YSYEKL come from the germline V gene. This CDR3 contains 14 residues. The CDR3 here is CASSPRGPNTEAFF. In nucleotides, the CDR3 is TGCGCCAGCAGCCCCAGGGGGCCGAACACTGAAGCTTTCTTT.

This clone was counted only a few times. CDR3 in DNA: TGCGCCAGCAGCTTGGTGACTAGCGGGAGTGGGGAGCAGTACTTC. Its protein product is CASSLVTSGSGEQYF. V is TRBV5-1 and J is TRBJ2-7, with TRBD2 identical over 12 bases. The germline gives CDR1 SGHRS, CDR2 YFSETQ. This CDR3 contains 15 residues. Unmatched junction bases numbered 5, after V lost 0 bases and J lost 7 bases.

This clone was detected only a few times. The chain carries TRBV7-8 and TRBJ2-5, with D maybe TRBD1 (6 bases). This CDR3 is built from 15 residues. Germline V gene data show CDR1 as SGHVS and CDR2 as FQNEAQ. Trimming removed 0 bases from V and 4 bases from J, with 12 bases in between. The CDR3 is CASSLAWGRPETQYF. The CDR3 DNA sequence: TGTGCCAGCAGCTTAGCATGGGGGCGGCCAGAGACCCAGTACTTC.

The CDR3 sequence: CASSYSTSTDTQYF. The DNA for the CDR3 is TGTGCCAGCAGTTACTCAACTAGCACAGATACGCAGTATTTT. The rearrangement uses TRBV6-5 and TRBJ2-3; D remains unclear. The germline V gene encodes CDR1 MNHEY and CDR2 SVGAGI. Trimming shortened V by 0 bases and J by 0 bases, and 4 bases separated the two germline ends. The CDR3 length is 14 residues.

The genes are TRBV2 and TRBJ1-2; D gene ambiguous. The CDR3 totals 13 residues. V dropped 2 bases and J dropped 7 bases, with 11 bases sitting between them. The V gene's germline CDR1 is SNHLY and CDR2 FYNNEI. The CDR3 protein is CASSERLGSGYTF. The CDR3 DNA reads TGTGCCAGCAGTGAAAGGTTAGGGTCTGGCTACACCTTC. The full variable domain, rest sourced from reference TRBV2 and TRBJ1-2, is EPEVTQTPSHQVTQMGQEVILRCVPISNHLYFYWYRQILGQKVEFLVSFYNNEISEKSEIFDDQFSVERPDGSNFTLKIRSTKLEDSAMYFCASSERLGSGYTFGSGTRLTVV.